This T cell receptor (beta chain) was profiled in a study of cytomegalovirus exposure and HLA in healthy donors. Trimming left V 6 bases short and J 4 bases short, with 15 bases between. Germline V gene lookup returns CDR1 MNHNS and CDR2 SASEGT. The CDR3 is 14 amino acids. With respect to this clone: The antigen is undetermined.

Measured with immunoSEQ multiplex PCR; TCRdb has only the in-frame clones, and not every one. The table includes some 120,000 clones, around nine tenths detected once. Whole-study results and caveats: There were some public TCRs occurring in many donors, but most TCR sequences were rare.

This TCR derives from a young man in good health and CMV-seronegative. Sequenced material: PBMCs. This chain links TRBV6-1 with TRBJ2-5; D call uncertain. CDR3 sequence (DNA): TGTGCCAGCAGGCGGTTCGTGGTTGGAGAGACCCAGTACTTC. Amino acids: CASRRFVVGETQYF.